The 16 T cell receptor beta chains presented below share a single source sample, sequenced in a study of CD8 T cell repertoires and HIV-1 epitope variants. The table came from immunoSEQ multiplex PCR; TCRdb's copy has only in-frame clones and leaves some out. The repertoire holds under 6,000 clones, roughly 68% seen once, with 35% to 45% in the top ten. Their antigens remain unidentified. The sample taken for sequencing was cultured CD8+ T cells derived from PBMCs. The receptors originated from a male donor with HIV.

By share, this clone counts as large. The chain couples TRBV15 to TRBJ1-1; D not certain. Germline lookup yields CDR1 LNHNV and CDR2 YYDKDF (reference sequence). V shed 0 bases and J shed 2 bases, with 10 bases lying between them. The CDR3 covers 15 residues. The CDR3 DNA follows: TGTGCCACCAGCAGAGATAGGGCGCCAAACACTGAAGCTTTCTTT. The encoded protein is CATSRDRAPNTEAFF.

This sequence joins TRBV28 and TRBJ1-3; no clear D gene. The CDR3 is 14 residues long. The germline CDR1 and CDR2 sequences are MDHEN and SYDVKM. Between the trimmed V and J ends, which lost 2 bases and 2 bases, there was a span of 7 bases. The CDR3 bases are TGTGCCAGCAGTTTAGGTGGGCCTGGAAACACCATATATTTT. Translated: CASSLGGPGNTIYF.

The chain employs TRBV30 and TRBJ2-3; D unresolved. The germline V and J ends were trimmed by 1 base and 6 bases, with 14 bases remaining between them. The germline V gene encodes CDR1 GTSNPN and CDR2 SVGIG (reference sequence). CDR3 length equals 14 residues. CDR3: CAWSGEVVGDTQYF. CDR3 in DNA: TGTGCCTGGAGTGGTGAGGTTGTTGGCGATACGCAGTATTTT.

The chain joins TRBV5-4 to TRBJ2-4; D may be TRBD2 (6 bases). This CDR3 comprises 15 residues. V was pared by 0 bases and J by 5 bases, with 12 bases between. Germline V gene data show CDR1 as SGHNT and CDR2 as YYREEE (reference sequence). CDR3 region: CASSLAGGGQNIQYF. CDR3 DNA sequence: TGTGCCAGCAGCTTGGCCGGGGGAGGACAAAACATTCAGTACTTC.

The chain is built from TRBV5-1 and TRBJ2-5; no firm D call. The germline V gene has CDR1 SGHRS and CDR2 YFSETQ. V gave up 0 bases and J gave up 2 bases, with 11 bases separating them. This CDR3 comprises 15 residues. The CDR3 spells CASSLESAIQETQYF. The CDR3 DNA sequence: TGCGCCAGCAGCTTGGAGTCAGCAATACAAGAGACCCAGTACTTC.

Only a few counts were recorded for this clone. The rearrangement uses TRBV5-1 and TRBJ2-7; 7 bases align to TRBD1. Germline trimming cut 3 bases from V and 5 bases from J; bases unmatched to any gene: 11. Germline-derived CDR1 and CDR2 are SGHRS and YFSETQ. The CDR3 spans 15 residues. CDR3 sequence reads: CASSSPETGSHEQYF. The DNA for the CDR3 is TGCGCCAGCAGCTCCCCCGAGACAGGGAGCCACGAGCAGTACTTC.

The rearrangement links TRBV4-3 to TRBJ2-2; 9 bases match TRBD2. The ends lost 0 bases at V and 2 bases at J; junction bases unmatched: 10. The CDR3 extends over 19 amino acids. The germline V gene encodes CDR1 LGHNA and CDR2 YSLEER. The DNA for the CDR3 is TGCGCCAGCAGCCAAGATACTGGCCAGCGGGGGGAAAACACCGGGGAGCTGTTTTTT. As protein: CASSQDTGQRGENTGELFF.

CDR3: CASSTRVMNTEAFF. In nucleotides, the CDR3 is TGTGCCAGCAGTACCCGGGTTATGAACACTGAAGCTTTCTTT. V usage is TRBV28 and J usage is TRBJ1-1, with unresolved D. The CDR3 consists of 14 residues. In germline, CDR1 is MDHEN, CDR2 SYDVKM. With 5 bases removed from V and 0 bases from J, the gap between germline ends came to 10 bases.

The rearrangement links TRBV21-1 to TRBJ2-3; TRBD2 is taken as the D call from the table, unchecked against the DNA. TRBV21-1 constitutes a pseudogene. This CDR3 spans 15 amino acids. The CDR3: CASSSSGSGTDTQYF. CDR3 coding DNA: TGTGCCAGCAGTTCTAGCGGATCGGGCACAGATACGCAGTATTTT.

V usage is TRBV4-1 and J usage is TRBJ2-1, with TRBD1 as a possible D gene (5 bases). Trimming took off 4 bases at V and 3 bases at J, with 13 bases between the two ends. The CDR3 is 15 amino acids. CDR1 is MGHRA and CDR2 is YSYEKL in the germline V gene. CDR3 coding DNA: TGCGCCAGCAGCCCCTCCCAAGGGGACTACAATGAGCAGTTCTTC. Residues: CASSPSQGDYNEQFF.

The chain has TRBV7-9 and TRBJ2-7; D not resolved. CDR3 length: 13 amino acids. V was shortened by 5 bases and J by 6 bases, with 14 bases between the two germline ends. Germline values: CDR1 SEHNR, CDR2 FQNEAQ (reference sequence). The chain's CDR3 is CASSLVLVPEQYF. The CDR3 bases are TGTGCCAGCAGCCTCGTCCTAGTCCCCGAGCAGTACTTC.

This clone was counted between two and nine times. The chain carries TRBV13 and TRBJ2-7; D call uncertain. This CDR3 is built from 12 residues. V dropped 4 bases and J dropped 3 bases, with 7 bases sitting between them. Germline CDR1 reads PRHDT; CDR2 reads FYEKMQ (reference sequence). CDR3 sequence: CASSSSDYEQYF. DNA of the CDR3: TGTGCCAGCAGCTCCAGTGACTACGAGCAGTACTTC.

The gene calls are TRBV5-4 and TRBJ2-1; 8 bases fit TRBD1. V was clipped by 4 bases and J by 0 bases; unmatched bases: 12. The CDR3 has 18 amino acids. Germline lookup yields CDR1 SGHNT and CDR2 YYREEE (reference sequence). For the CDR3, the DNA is TGTGCCAGCAGCGCGACGTCAGGGGGCAGGGGCTCCTACAATGAGCAGTTCTTC. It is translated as CASSATSGGRGSYNEQFF.

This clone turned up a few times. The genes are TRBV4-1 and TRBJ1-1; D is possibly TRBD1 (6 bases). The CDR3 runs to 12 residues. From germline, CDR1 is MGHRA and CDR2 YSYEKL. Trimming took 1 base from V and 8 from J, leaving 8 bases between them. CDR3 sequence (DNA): TGCGCCAGCAGCCAAGGGACAGCCGAAGCTTTCTTT. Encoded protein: CASSQGTAEAFF.

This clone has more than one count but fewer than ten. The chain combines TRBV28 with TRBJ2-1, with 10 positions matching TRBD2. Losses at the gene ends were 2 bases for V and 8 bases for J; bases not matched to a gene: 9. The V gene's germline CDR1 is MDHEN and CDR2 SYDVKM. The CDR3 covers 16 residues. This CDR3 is CASSLRVAGGYDEQFF. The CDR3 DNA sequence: TGTGCCAGCAGTTTACGAGTAGCGGGAGGTTACGATGAGCAGTTCTTC.

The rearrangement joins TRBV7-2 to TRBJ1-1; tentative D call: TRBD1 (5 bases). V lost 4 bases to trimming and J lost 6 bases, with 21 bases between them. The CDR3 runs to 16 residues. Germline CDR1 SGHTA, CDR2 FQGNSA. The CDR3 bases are TGTGCCAGCAGCTCCTCCCCCGGGGGAGCCGGAGCTGAAGCTTTCTTT. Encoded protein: CASSSSPGGAGAEAFF.